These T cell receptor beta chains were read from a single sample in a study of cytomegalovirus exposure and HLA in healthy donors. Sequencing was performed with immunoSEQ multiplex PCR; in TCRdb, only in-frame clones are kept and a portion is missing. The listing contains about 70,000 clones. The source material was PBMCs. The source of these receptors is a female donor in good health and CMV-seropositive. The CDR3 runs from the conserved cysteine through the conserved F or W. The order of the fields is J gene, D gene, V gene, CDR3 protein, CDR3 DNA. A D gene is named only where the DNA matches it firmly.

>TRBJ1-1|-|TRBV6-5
CASRDPDRNTEAFF
TGTGCCAGCAGGGACCCGGACAGGAACACTGAAGCTTTCTTT
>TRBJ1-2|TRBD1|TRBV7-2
CASSSTGGPYGYTF
TGTGCCAGCAGTTCCACAGGGGGCCCCTATGGCTACACCTTC
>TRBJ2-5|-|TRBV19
CASSITGSGETQYF
TGTGCCAGTAGTATAACAGGGAGCGGAGAGACCCAGTACTTC
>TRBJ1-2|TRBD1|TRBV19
CASKNRGLNYGYTF
TGTGCCAGTAAAAACAGGGGGTTAAACTATGGCTACACCTTC
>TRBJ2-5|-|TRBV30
CAWSALGGIVGVEQYF
TGTGCCTGGAGTGCACTTGGGGGGATCGTCGGGGTTGAGCAGTACTTC
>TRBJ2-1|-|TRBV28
CASSPGVSDNEQFF
TGTGCCAGCAGTCCAGGGGTCTCCGACAATGAGCAGTTCTTC
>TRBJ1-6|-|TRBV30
CAWSYRGVSQTSPPLHF
TGTGCCTGGAGCTATCGGGGAGTGAGCCAAACTTCCCCTCCCCTCCACTTT
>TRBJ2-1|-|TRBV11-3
CASSLVWLDANEQFF
TGTGCCAGCAGCTTAGTCTGGCTAGACGCCAATGAGCAGTTCTTC
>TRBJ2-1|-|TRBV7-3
CASSPQNNEQFF
TGTGCCAGCAGCCCCCAGAACAATGAGCAGTTCTTC
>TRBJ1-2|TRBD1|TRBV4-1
CASSHDGTGTYGYTF
TGCGCCAGCAGCCACGACGGGACAGGGACCTATGGCTACACCTTC
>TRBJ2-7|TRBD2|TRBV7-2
CASSQGTSGPYEQYF
TGTGCCAGCAGCCAAGGGACTAGCGGGCCCTACGAGCAGTACTTC
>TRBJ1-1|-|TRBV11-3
CASSPVGSPNTEAFF
TGTGCCAGCAGCCCAGTGGGGAGCCCGAACACTGAAGCTTTCTTT
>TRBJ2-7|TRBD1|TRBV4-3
CASSHWTGSLNEQYF
TGCGCCAGCAGCCACTGGACAGGGTCCCTGAACGAGCAGTACTTC
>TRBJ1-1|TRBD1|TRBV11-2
CATRDLGTGERNTEAFF
TGTGCCACTCGTGACCTCGGGACAGGGGAAAGGAACACTGAAGCTTTCTTT
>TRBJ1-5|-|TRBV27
CASSLEGSNQPQHF
TGTGCCAGCAGTTTGGAGGGGAGCAATCAGCCCCAGCATTTT
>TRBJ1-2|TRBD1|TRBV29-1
CSAGGGQGIGVHGYTF
TGCAGCGCCGGGGGGGGACAGGGAATAGGGGTGCATGGCTACACCTTC
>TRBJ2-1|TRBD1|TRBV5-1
CASRRTGGVGSEQFF
TGCGCCAGCAGGCGGACAGGGGGGGTGGGTTCTGAGCAGTTCTTC
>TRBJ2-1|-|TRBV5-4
CASSSAAGAGEQFF
TGTGCCAGCAGCTCGGCGGCGGGGGCTGGTGAGCAGTTCTTC
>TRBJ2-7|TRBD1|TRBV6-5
CASSNSGQLTYEQYF
TGTGCCAGCAGCAACTCGGGACAGCTTACCTACGAGCAGTACTTC
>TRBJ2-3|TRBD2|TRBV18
CASSPPGGATDTQYF
TGTGCCAGCTCACCGCCGGGGGGAGCCACAGATACGCAGTATTTT
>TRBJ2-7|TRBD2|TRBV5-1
CASSSIGLAGAYEQYF
TGCGCCAGCAGCTCCATCGGACTAGCGGGGGCCTACGAGCAGTACTTC
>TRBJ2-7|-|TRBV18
CASSPSSPGPQEQYF
TGTGCCAGCTCACCGTCGTCTCCAGGGCCTCAGGAGCAGTACTTC
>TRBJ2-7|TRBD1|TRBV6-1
CASSVRQGFSYEQYF
TGTGCCAGCAGTGTAAGACAGGGTTTTTCCTACGAGCAGTACTTC
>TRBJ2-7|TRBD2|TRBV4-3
CASSQEWTSGSYEQYF
TGCGCCAGCAGCCAAGAGTGGACTAGCGGAAGCTACGAGCAGTACTTC
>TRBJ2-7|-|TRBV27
CASSLSGPTGLPREQYF
TGTGCCAGCAGTTTATCGGGTCCCACAGGATTACCTCGCGAGCAGTACTTC
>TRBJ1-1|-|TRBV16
CASSPHRVSAFF
TGTGCCAGCAGCCCGCACAGGGTATCTGCTTTCTTT
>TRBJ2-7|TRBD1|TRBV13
CASSPDRGNVDEQYF
TGTGCCAGCAGCCCGGACAGGGGGAATGTCGACGAGCAGTACTTC
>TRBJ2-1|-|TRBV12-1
CASSSLAREQFF
TGTGCCAGCAGCTCCCTAGCTCGTGAGCAGTTCTTC
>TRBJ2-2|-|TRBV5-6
CASSSVGELFF
TGTGCCAGCAGCTCGGTCGGGGAGCTGTTTTTT
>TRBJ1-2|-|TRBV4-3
CASSQEEGSGYTF
TGCGCCAGCAGCCAAGAGGAGGGGAGCGGCTACACCTTC
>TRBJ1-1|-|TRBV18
CASSTGGGNTEAFF
TGTGCCAGCTCAACCGGAGGCGGGAACACTGAAGCTTTCTTT
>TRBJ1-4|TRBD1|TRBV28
CASSRQGESEKLFF
TGTGCCAGCAGCCGACAGGGGGAGAGTGAAAAACTGTTTTTT
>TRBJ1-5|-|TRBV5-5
CASSLGQPNQPQHF
TGTGCCAGCAGCTTGGGACAGCCCAATCAGCCCCAGCATTTT
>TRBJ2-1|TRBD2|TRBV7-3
CASSSDGLVGNEQFF
TGTGCCAGCAGCTCCGATGGACTAGTCGGGAATGAGCAGTTCTTC
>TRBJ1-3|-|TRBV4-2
CASSQDLAGSGNTIYF
TGTGCCAGCAGCCAAGATCTGGCAGGCTCTGGAAACACCATATATTTT
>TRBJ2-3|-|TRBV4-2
CASSQDWRLPPPDTQYF
TGTGCCAGCAGCCAAGATTGGAGACTCCCCCCCCCAGATACGCAGTATTTT
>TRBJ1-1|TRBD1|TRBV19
CASGLLRGGEGNTEAFF
TGTGCCAGTGGGCTTCTAAGAGGGGGCGAGGGGAACACTGAAGCTTTCTTT
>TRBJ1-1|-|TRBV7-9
CASSLGATPNTEAFF
TGTGCCAGCAGCTTAGGGGCGACCCCAAACACTGAAGCTTTCTTT
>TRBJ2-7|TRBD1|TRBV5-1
CASSDRDRGYEQYF
TGCGCCAGCAGCGACCGGGACAGGGGCTACGAGCAGTACTTC
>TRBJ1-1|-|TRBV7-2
CASSLAGAPIAAFF
TGTGCCAGCAGCTTAGCGGGAGCTCCTATAGCGGCTTTCTTT
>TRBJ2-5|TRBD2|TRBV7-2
CASREGLAEETQYF
TGTGCCAGCAGAGAGGGACTAGCGGAAGAGACCCAGTACTTC
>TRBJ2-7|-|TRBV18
CASSPGGNYEQYF
TGTGCCAGCTCACCAGGCGGGAACTACGAGCAGTACTTC
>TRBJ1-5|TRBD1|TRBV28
CASSLGQGNQPQHF
TGTGCCAGCAGCTTGGGACAGGGGAATCAGCCCCAGCATTTT
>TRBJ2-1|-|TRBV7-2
CASSLGTASSYNEQFF
TGTGCCAGCAGCTTAGGGACTGCGAGCTCCTACAATGAGCAGTTCTTC
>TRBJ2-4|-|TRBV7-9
CASSLSGAKNIQYF
TGTGCCAGCAGCTTATCAGGGGCCAAAAACATTCAGTACTTC
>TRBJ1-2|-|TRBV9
CASSVSATDHYGYTF
TGTGCCAGCAGCGTTTCCGCGACAGATCACTATGGCTACACCTTC
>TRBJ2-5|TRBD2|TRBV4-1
CASSRALAGAVGETQYF
TGCGCCAGCAGCCGCGCCCTAGCGGGGGCCGTCGGTGAGACCCAGTACTTC
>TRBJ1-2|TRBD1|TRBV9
CAGSPRDSKDGYTF
TGTGCCGGCAGCCCCCGGGACAGCAAAGATGGCTACACCTTC
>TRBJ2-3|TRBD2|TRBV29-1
CSVRLAGQYF
TGCAGCGTTAGGCTAGCGGGTCAGTATTTT
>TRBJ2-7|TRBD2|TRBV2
CASSERARLASSYEQYF
TGTGCCAGCAGTGAGAGGGCCCGACTAGCGAGCTCCTACGAGCAGTACTTC